This is a list of T cell receptor beta chains from one sample in a study of blood T cells in healthy people across ages. TCRdb called the 5' RACE reads again in MiXCR, with one record for every CDR3 protein. The data contain 700,000 to 900,000 distinct CDR3 sequences, about 48% of them singletons. The sample comprised blood. The receptor set was obtained from a man aged 80 or over in good health. Each CDR3 is given with its conserved first and last residue.

v_gene	j_gene	CDR3aa
TRBV6-6	TRBJ2-1	CASRPGQSSYNEQFF
TRBV20-1	TRBJ2-4	CSASPPPRGSGKNIQYF
TRBV28	TRBJ2-4	CASSSAGQGKNIQYF
TRBV11-1	TRBJ2-3	CASRRPGGTDTQYF
TRBV6-5	TRBJ2-6	CASSSRGSLSGANVLTF
TRBV20-1	TRBJ1-2	CSVVPRGFHGYTF
TRBV6-6	TRBJ1-3	CASSPGGFTNTIYF
TRBV9	TRBJ2-3	CASSLDRGPGPHTDTQYF
TRBV3-1	TRBJ2-1	CASSQVDSGSNEQFF
TRBV5-1	TRBJ2-1	CASSPPGASSNEQFF
TRBV2	TRBJ2-6	CASSEGRRQSGANVLTF
TRBV24-1	TRBJ2-4	CATSSKNIQYF
TRBV11-2	TRBJ2-4	CASSLEGVHFIQYF
TRBV5-1	TRBJ2-5	CASSLGGKQETQYF
TRBV5-1	TRBJ2-1	CASSLGSGGRSSYNEQFF
TRBV6-1	TRBJ2-1	CASRTRGVLYNEQFF
TRBV2	TRBJ2-1	CASIRQGRTDEQFF
TRBV7-6	TRBJ1-6	CASSLSWQGGSPLHF
TRBV9	TRBJ2-7	CASSASGTSGIYEQYF
TRBV29-1	TRBJ1-5	CSVRIFPDGNQPQHF
TRBV5-1	TRBJ2-7	CASSLGATGLYEQYF
TRBV5-1	TRBJ2-2	CASSLDSGRGTYTGELFF
TRBV6-5	TRBJ2-1	CASSYSRQGTYNEQFF
TRBV20-1	TRBJ2-4	CSARSSRPQYF
TRBV20-1	TRBJ2-4	CSAPQWRLGKNIQYF
TRBV19	TRBJ2-3	CASSDSGRLRTDTQYF
TRBV29-1	TRBJ2-1	CSVEGWEVGSYNEQFF
TRBV3-1	TRBJ1-2	CASSQDLMNYGYTF
TRBV20-1	TRBJ1-4	CSARPFGNEKLFF
TRBV28	TRBJ2-7	CASSTPYEQYF
TRBV9	TRBJ1-4	CASSSGGLDEKLFF
TRBV6-2/TRBV6-3	TRBJ1-2	CASSPGQGIRYGYTF
TRBV18	TRBJ2-1	CASSPATSAHNEQFF
TRBV6-2/TRBV6-3	NA	CASSRDRRGNIQYF
TRBV6-5	TRBJ2-1	CASSYGGSQETQFF
TRBV7-9	TRBJ1-4	CASSSGQRTNEKLFF
TRBV5-6	TRBJ2-7	CASSSEGYIYEQYF
TRBV5-1	TRBJ2-5	CASSRDSTGETQYF
TRBV5-1	TRBJ2-1	CASSWNSGSSYNEQFF
TRBV7-9	TRBJ2-4	CASSFDVGVLAKNIQYF
TRBV2	TRBJ2-5	CASSPRNTLRETQYF
TRBV3-1	TRBJ2-7	CASSQRGGEQYF
TRBV20-1	TRBJ2-3	CSAPSQRSSTTDTQYF
TRBV5-1	TRBJ2-6	CASSYRGSSGANVLTF
TRBV20-1	TRBJ2-1	CSAAPENNEQFF